The rows below give T cell receptor beta chains drawn from one sample of a study of persistence of HIV-infected CD4 T cells. No antigen has been assigned to these receptors. Some clones are missing from TCRdb's copy, which holds only in-frame ones; the method was immunoSEQ multiplex PCR. The profile covers under 60,000 clones, with about 81% appearing a single time and 3% taken by the ten largest. The starting material was CD4+ T cells sorted from PBMCs after roughly 20-hour stimulation, obtained from a patient who received antiretroviral therapy. Every receptor here comes from an adult man with HIV who was CMV-seropositive. Each CDR3 is given with its conserved first and last residue. D genes are given only for firm matches.

>TRBJ1-5|.|TRBV5-1
CASSLEGFNQPQHF
TGCGCCAGCAGCTTGGAAGGATTCAATCAGCCCCAGCATTTT
>TRBJ2-2|.|TRBV5-6
CASSFGPTGELFF
TGTGCCAGCAGCTTTGGGCCGACTGGGGAGCTGTTTTTT
>TRBJ2-7|.|TRBV5-1
CASSLFSQTNSYEQYF
TGCGCCAGCAGCTTGTTCAGCCAGACCAACTCCTACGAGCAGTACTTC
>TRBJ1-2|.|TRBV16
CASSQSRVGNYGYTF
TGTGCCAGCAGCCAATCCCGGGTCGGGAACTATGGCTACACCTTC
>TRBJ2-7|.|TRBV4-2
CASSQVHWTDGWFEQYF
TGTGCCAGCAGCCAAGTGCACTGGACAGATGGCTGGTTCGAGCAGTACTTC
>TRBJ1-5|.|TRBV27
CASSLRTGQPQHF
TGTGCCAGCAGTTTAAGGACGGGTCAGCCCCAGCATTTT
>TRBJ1-3|.|TRBV25-1
CASAPAGSGNTIYF
TGTGCCAGCGCCCCAGCGGGCTCCGGAAACACCATATATTTT
>TRBJ1-1|TRBD1|TRBV3-1/TRBV3-2
CASSLQSGQGSEAFF
TGTGCCAGCAGCCTCCAGTCGGGACAGGGCTCTGAAGCTTTCTTT
>TRBJ1-4|TRBD1|TRBV3-1/TRBV3-2
CASSAYRGTNEKLFF
TGTGCCAGCAGCGCCTACAGGGGAACTAATGAAAAACTGTTTTTT
>TRBJ2-7|TRBD2|TRBV7-9
CASSFDSGRTHEQYF
TGTGCCAGCAGCTTTGATAGCGGGAGGACCCACGAGCAGTACTTC
>TRBJ1-6|TRBD1|TRBV4-2
CASSTGTDNSPLHF
TGTGCCAGCAGCACCGGGACAGATAATTCACCCCTCCACTTT